This is a list of T cell receptor beta chains from one sample in a study of CD8+ T cells in alopecia areata. The table came from immunoSEQ multiplex PCR; TCRdb's copy has only in-frame clones and leaves some out. The data hold more than 110,000 clones, with around 50% observed a single time. Sample: CD4+ T cells sorted from blood, taken at week 0. The receptors here all came from a human donor with alopecia areata. CDR3s include the opening cysteine and the closing phenylalanine or tryptophan. The D gene is left open where the match is weak. Clone size is not always given. Where it is, it says once, few, many or a class for expanded clones.

>NA|TRBJ2-7|TRBV19|TRBD1
CASSRSGTGAYEQYF
TGTGCCAGTAGTAGGTCCGGGACAGGAGCCTACGAGCAGTACTTC
>NA|TRBJ2-3|TRBV29-1|TRBD1
CSVSLTGGFSDTQYF
TGCAGCGTATCCTTGACAGGGGGCTTCTCAGATACGCAGTATTTT
>few|TRBJ1-4|TRBV25-1|NA
CASSGAGQEKLFF
TGTGCCAGCAGTGGGGCAGGGCAGGAAAAACTGTTTTTT
>NA|TRBJ1-5|TRBV30|TRBD1
CACQTGKWGDSNQPQHF
TGTGCCTGCCAGACAGGGAAGTGGGGGGATAGCAATCAGCCCCAGCATTTT
>few|TRBJ2-2|TRBV5-1|NA
CASSLGRGPNTGELFF
TGCGCCAGCAGCTTGGGTCGGGGGCCGAACACCGGGGAGCTGTTTTTT
>few|TRBJ1-2|TRBV6-1|NA
CASSPGGFYGYTF
TGTGCCAGCAGCCCAGGAGGTTTCTATGGCTACACCTTC
>NA|TRBJ2-5|TRBV25-1|NA
CASSARETQYF
TGTGCCAGCAGTGCGAGGGAGACCCAGTACTTC
>NA|TRBJ2-5|TRBV4-3|NA
CASSQLTGTTETQYF
TGCGCCAGCAGCCAACTCACGGGAACCACGGAGACCCAGTACTTC
>NA|TRBJ2-4|TRBV27|TRBD1
CASRTGQGDIQYF
TGTGCCAGCAGAACGGGACAGGGGGACATTCAGTACTTC
>NA|TRBJ2-5|TRBV7-2|NA
CASSGSYQETQYF
TGTGCCAGCAGCGGGTCTTACCAAGAGACCCAGTACTTC
>NA|TRBJ2-1|TRBV2|TRBD2
CASSTRGGIPNEQFF
TGTGCCAGCAGTACCCGGGGGGGCATCCCGAATGAGCAGTTCTTC
>NA|TRBJ1-6|TRBV7-2|NA
CASSLRISPLHF
TGTGCCAGCAGCTTACGGATTTCACCCCTCCACTTT
>NA|TRBJ2-7|TRBV5-1|NA
CASSLEGYEQYF
TGCGCCAGCAGCTTGGAGGGCTACGAGCAGTACTTC
>NA|TRBJ1-5|TRBV25-1|NA
CASSEVGFNQPQHF
TGTGCCAGCAGTGAAGTGGGGTTCAATCAGCCCCAGCATTTT
>few|TRBJ1-2|TRBV7-2|NA
CASSLRRDGYTF
TGTGCCAGCAGCCTCCGACGGGATGGCTACACCTTC
>NA|TRBJ2-5|TRBV27|NA
CASSLWGIGGETQYF
TGTGCCAGCAGTTTATGGGGCATCGGAGGGGAGACCCAGTACTTC
>NA|TRBJ2-7|TRBV30|NA
CAWSPGPSYEQYF
TGTGCCTGGAGTCCGGGACCTTCCTACGAGCAGTACTTC
>NA|TRBJ2-7|TRBV5-1|NA
CASRVGPISSYEQYF
TGCGCCAGCAGGGTGGGACCGATCAGCTCCTACGAGCAGTACTTC
>few|TRBJ2-6|TRBV29-1|TRBD1
CSVEDWDRGYLLEGSGANVLTF
TGCAGCGTTGAAGATTGGGACAGGGGGTACCTCCTCGAAGGCTCTGGGGCCAACGTCCTGACTTTC
>once|TRBJ2-7|TRBV29-1|NA
CSVETQGYEQYF
TGCAGCGTTGAAACCCAGGGATACGAGCAGTACTTC
>few|TRBJ2-2|TRBV5-1|NA
CASSFVRNTGELFF
TGCGCCAGCAGCTTTGTCAGAAACACCGGGGAGCTGTTTTTT
>NA|TRBJ2-4|TRBV5-4|TRBD2
CASSFGLVGGRNIQYF
TGTGCCAGCAGCTTCGGACTAGTGGGAGGGCGGAACATTCAGTACTTC
>NA|TRBJ1-1|TRBV11-2|TRBD1
CASSFLHSGQGARTEAFF
TGTGCCAGCAGCTTCCTCCATTCGGGACAGGGGGCGCGGACTGAAGCTTTCTTT
>few|TRBJ2-3|TRBV18|NA
CASSPGLGTDTQYF
TGTGCCAGCTCACCGGGGCTCGGCACAGATACGCAGTATTTT
>NA|TRBJ1-2|TRBV6-5|NA
CASSRGPDYGYTF
TGTGCCAGCAGCCGAGGGCCGGACTATGGCTACACCTTC
>NA|TRBJ1-1|TRBV15|NA
CATSGDSLNTEAFF
TGTGCCACCAGCGGTGACAGCTTGAACACTGAAGCTTTCTTT
>NA|TRBJ1-1|TRBV6-5|TRBD1
CASLTGQGRRAFF
TGTGCCAGTCTAACCGGACAGGGGAGAAGAGCTTTCTTT
>NA|TRBJ1-1|TRBV10-3|TRBD1
CAITRDRNTEAFF
TGTGCCATCACCCGGGACAGGAACACTGAAGCTTTCTTT
>NA|TRBJ2-1|TRBV11-2|TRBD2
CASSLDLVAGRYEQFF
TGTGCCAGCAGCTTAGATTTGGTAGCGGGGAGGTATGAGCAGTTCTTC
>NA|TRBJ2-1|TRBV6-5|TRBD2
CASSSIAGGEFF
TGTGCCAGCAGTTCTATCGCGGGGGGAGAGTTCTTC
>few|TRBJ2-1|TRBV9|TRBD2
CASKTSGGTNEQFF
TGTGCCAGCAAAACTAGCGGGGGGACCAATGAGCAGTTCTTC
>NA|TRBJ1-1|TRBV27|NA
CASSLMGRVNTEAFF
TGTGCCAGCAGCCTTATGGGACGGGTGAACACTGAAGCTTTCTTT
>NA|TRBJ1-2|TRBV7-9|TRBD1
CASSSTIGQGEVGYTF
TGTGCCAGCAGCTCGACGATAGGACAGGGTGAGGTTGGCTACACCTTC
>NA|TRBJ1-5|TRBV7-9|TRBD1
CASSLNTGTGAGQPQHF
TGTGCCAGCAGCCTAAACACAGGGACAGGGGCAGGTCAGCCCCAGCATTTT
>NA|TRBJ1-5|TRBV19|NA
CASTLWGDQPQHF
TGTGCCAGTACCCTCTGGGGGGATCAGCCCCAGCATTTT
>few|TRBJ2-7|TRBV5-1|NA
CASSLGDKSYEQYF
TGCGCCAGCAGCTTGGGGGACAAGTCCTACGAGCAGTACTTC
>NA|TRBJ1-5|TRBV30|TRBD1
CAWSPPLTGGNQPQHF
TGTGCCTGGAGTCCCCCCCTGACAGGGGGTAATCAGCCCCAGCATTTT
>NA|TRBJ1-5|TRBV19|NA
CASRTQKGRYNQPQHF
TGTGCCAGTAGGACCCAGAAGGGAAGATACAATCAGCCCCAGCATTTT
>NA|TRBJ2-2|TRBV5-1|NA
CASSLGGSNTGELFF
TGCGCCAGCAGCTTAGGGGGGTCCAACACCGGGGAGCTGTTTTTT
>many|TRBJ2-1|TRBV4-3|NA
CASSQGGKNEQFF
TGCGCCAGCAGCCAAGGCGGGAAAAATGAGCAGTTCTTC
>few|TRBJ1-6|TRBV5-1|NA
CASSQQGSPLHF
TGCGCCAGCAGCCAACAGGGATCACCCCTCCACTTT
>NA|TRBJ1-2|TRBV11-2|NA
CASSSLRQKQYGYTF
TGTGCCAGCAGCTCCCTAAGGCAGAAGCAATATGGCTACACCTTC
>NA|TRBJ1-5|TRBV29-1|TRBD1
CSARQGADQPQHF
TGCAGCGCACGACAGGGGGCCGATCAGCCCCAGCATTTT
>NA|TRBJ2-3|TRBV14|NA
CASSPSIDTQYF
TGTGCCAGCAGCCCGTCGATAGATACGCAGTATTTT
>NA|TRBJ1-5|TRBV29-1|NA
CSVGRDSNQPQHF
TGCAGCGTTGGTCGGGACAGCAATCAGCCCCAGCATTTT
>NA|TRBJ2-1|TRBV4-3|TRBD2
CASSRPGGGRDNEQFF
TGCGCCAGCAGCCGCCCAGGCGGGGGGCGAGACAATGAGCAGTTCTTC
>once|TRBJ2-5|TRBV25-1|TRBD1
CASSDPGTGWETQYF
TGTGCCAGCAGTGATCCCGGGACAGGGTGGGAGACCCAGTACTTC
>NA|TRBJ2-3|TRBV6-5|TRBD2
CASSYTSGTDTQYF
TGTGCCAGCAGTTACACTAGCGGCACAGATACGCAGTATTTT
>few|TRBJ1-2|TRBV5-1|TRBD1
CASSLEGADGYTF
TGCGCCAGCAGCTTAGAGGGGGCAGACGGCTACACCTTC
>NA|TRBJ1-1|TRBV29-1|NA
CSVDKRNRVYTEAFF
TGCAGCGTAGATAAGAGAAACAGGGTTTATACTGAAGCTTTCTTT
>NA|TRBJ2-2|TRBV2|NA
CASVDGTNTGELFF
TGTGCCAGCGTGGACGGGACGAACACCGGGGAGCTGTTTTTT
>NA|TRBJ2-2|TRBV5-1|NA
CASSSAGTGITGELFF
TGCGCCAGCAGCTCAGCCGGGACGGGAATCACCGGGGAGCTGTTTTTT
>few|TRBJ1-2|TRBV5-6|TRBD1
CASSSTGALSNYGYTF
TGTGCCAGCAGCTCGACAGGGGCACTTTCCAACTATGGCTACACCTTC
>once|TRBJ1-3|TRBV2|NA
CASSGVGGPGAGNTIYF
TGTGCCAGCAGTGGGGTAGGAGGTCCAGGCGCTGGAAACACCATATATTTT
>few|TRBJ2-1|TRBV11-2|TRBD2
CASSLSTTSGAPIF
TGTGCCAGCAGCCTGTCAACCACTAGCGGGGCGCCAATCTTC
>NA|TRBJ2-3|TRBV9|NA
CASSVGISGGADTQYF
TGTGCCAGCAGCGTGGGGATCTCTGGAGGAGCAGATACGCAGTATTTT
>NA|TRBJ1-1|TRBV7-9|NA
CASSHSTEMNTEAFF
TGTGCCAGCAGTCATTCGACAGAAATGAACACTGAAGCTTTCTTT
>NA|TRBJ1-2|TRBV18|NA
CASSPPGVYGYTF
TGTGCCAGCTCACCACCAGGGGTCTATGGCTACACCTTC
>few|TRBJ1-1|TRBV5-4|TRBD1
CASSWDRGTTEAFF
TGTGCCAGCAGCTGGGACAGGGGGACCACTGAAGCTTTCTTT
>NA|TRBJ2-3|TRBV7-2|TRBD2
CASNLAGYSDTQYF
TGTGCCAGCAACCTAGCGGGGTACTCAGATACGCAGTATTTT